A single sample gave rise to the 26 T cell receptor beta chains below, sequenced in a study of blood T cell repertoires in COVID-19. The table came from immunoSEQ multiplex PCR; TCRdb's copy has only in-frame clones and leaves some out. This table holds more than 300,000 clones, about nine tenths found once. What was sequenced was peripheral blood. These receptors were obtained from a woman between 70 and 85 years old with COVID-19, enrolled during active disease.

Only a few counts were recorded for this clone. The chain is built from TRBV10-3 and TRBJ1-2; TRBD1 agrees at 10 bases. Germline CDR1 reads ENHRY; CDR2 reads SYGVKD. CDR3 length equals 16 residues. The V gene end was trimmed by 2 bases and the J gene end by 4 bases; junction bases not matched to a gene: 7. The CDR3 protein is CAISEPDRGRGYGYTF. The CDR3 DNA reads as TGTGCCATCAGTGAGCCCGACAGGGGGCGAGGCTATGGCTACACCTTC.

DNA for the CDR3: TGTGCCAGCAGTAGGGAGGACAGGGGTTACAATGAGCAGTTCTTC. Translation gives CASSREDRGYNEQFF. The rearrangement uses TRBV9 and TRBJ2-1; TRBD1 matches at 9 bases. This CDR3 spans 15 amino acids. Germline lookup yields CDR1 SGDLS and CDR2 YYNGEE. V lost 5 bases to trimming and J lost 4 bases; unmatched junction nucleotides: 7.

The chain couples TRBV7-6 to TRBJ1-5, with 9 bases that match TRBD1. Germline CDR1 SGHVS, CDR2 FNYEAQ. The CDR3 consists of 17 residues. V shed 6 bases, J shed 1 base, and the junction held 10 bases outside the gene matches. The CDR3 DNA reads TGTGCCAGCAGTCACAGGGACAGGGAAAGGAGCAATCAGCCCCAGCATTTT. The encoded protein is CASSHRDRERSNQPQHF.

This clone has only a few counts. V gene TRBV29-1 combines with J gene TRBJ1-1; D uncertain. V lost 5 bases and J 2 bases, leaving 12 bases between the germline ends. CDR3 length equals 13 residues. The germline V gene encodes CDR1 SQVTM and CDR2 ANQGSEA. The CDR3 here is CSVKLTTNTEAFF. The CDR3 nucleotides are TGCAGCGTTAAATTGACAACCAACACTGAAGCTTTCTTT.

In this sample, this clone turned up a few times. This chain connects TRBV6-5 to TRBJ1-2, with D hard to call. Germline loops: CDR1 MNHEY, CDR2 SVGAGI. Between the trimmed V and J ends, which lost 0 bases and 1 base, there was a span of 9 bases. The CDR3 has 15 residues. The DNA for the CDR3 is TGTGCCAGCAGTTACTCATCCGGTATTAACTATGGCTACACCTTC. It is translated as CASSYSSGINYGYTF.

V and J are TRBV13 and TRBJ1-2; D remains ambiguous. Trimming stripped 4 bases from V and 2 bases from J, with 14 bases between. CDR3 length: 15 residues. Germline V gene data show CDR1 as PRHDT and CDR2 as FYEKMQ (reference sequence). The CDR3 reads CASSSPEFLNYGYTF. Here the CDR3 DNA reads TGTGCCAGCAGCTCCCCCGAGTTTTTAAACTATGGCTACACCTTC.

The gene calls are TRBV5-8 and TRBJ1-3, with TRBD1 as a possible D gene (6 bases). V was pared by 4 bases and J by 2 bases, with 13 bases between. This CDR3 spans 15 amino acids. From germline, CDR1 is SGHTS and CDR2 YDEGEE. Here the CDR3 DNA reads TGTGCCAGCAGCATTAAACGGACAGCTGGAAACACCATATATTTT. This sequence encodes CASSIKRTAGNTIYF.

CDR3 protein: CASTHRGSGGAVRTDTQYF. The DNA for the CDR3 is TGTGCCAGTACCCACCGGGGTAGCGGGGGGGCCGTCCGCACAGATACGCAGTATTTT. This chain joins TRBV19 and TRBJ2-3; 11 nucleotides agree with TRBD2. Trimming removed 7 bases from V and 1 base from J; junction bases left unmatched: 16. CDR1 and CDR2 (germline): LNHDA, SQIVND (reference sequence). The CDR3 totals 19 residues.

V gene TRBV1 combines with J gene TRBJ2-7; the listed D gene, TRBD1, was not tested against the DNA. TRBV1 counts as a pseudogene. There are 18 residues in the CDR3. The CDR3 nucleotides are TGCACCAGCAGCCTCACACCCTTGACAGGGAAAAAGGCCTACGAGCAGTACTTC. Its protein is CTSSLTPLTGKKAYEQYF.

V gene TRBV6-5 combines with J gene TRBJ2-7, with TRBD2 matching 7 bases. J was trimmed by 2 bases and V by 5 bases; bases with no gene match: 3. Per germline, CDR1 MNHEY and CDR2 SVGAGI. The length of the CDR3 is 13 residues. The CDR3 nucleotides are TGTGCCAGCAGTCCCGGGACTACCTACGAGCAGTACTTC. It codes for CASSPGTTYEQYF.

The chain couples TRBV19 to TRBJ1-2; the match to TRBD1 covers 11 bases. V lost 7 bases, J lost 5 bases, and 9 bases stayed unmatched. Germline CDR1 and CDR2: LNHDA and SQIVND (reference sequence). This CDR3 spans 15 amino acids. CDR3 sequence: CASTGQGALWYGYTF. CDR3 nucleotides: TGTGCCAGTACCGGACAGGGGGCGCTTTGGTATGGCTACACCTTC. Looking up the rest from reference TRBV19 and TRBJ1-2 gives the full variable domain: DGGITQSPKYLFRKEGQNVTLSCEQNLNHDAMYWYRQDPGQGLRLIYYSQIVNDFQKGDIAEGYSVSREKKESFPLTVTSAQKNPTAFYLCASTGQGALWYGYTFGSGTRLTVV.

The V and J genes are TRBV13 and TRBJ1-2; 9 positions match TRBD1. Germline loops: CDR1 PRHDT, CDR2 FYEKMQ (reference sequence). V shed 3 bases and J 2 bases; nucleotides not matched to a gene: 1. The CDR3 sequence is 14 residues long. CDR3 DNA: TGTGCCAGCAGCTTCGGACAGGGGAACTATGGCTACACCTTC. This gives the protein CASSFGQGNYGYTF.

The genes are TRBV7-9 and TRBJ2-5; 9 bases are shared with TRBD1. J gave up 4 bases and V 5 bases, and 5 bases lay outside the gene matches. The germline gives CDR1 SEHNR, CDR2 FQNEAQ (reference sequence). The CDR3 is 14 residues long. The CDR3 loop is CASSGTTGGETQYF. The CDR3 region has the DNA TGTGCCAGCAGCGGAACGACAGGGGGAGAGACCCAGTACTTC.

The V gene is TRBV18, the J gene TRBJ2-3; TRBD1 aligns across 7 bases. In germline, CDR1 is KGHSH, CDR2 LQKENI. The ends lost 3 bases at V and 0 bases at J; junction bases unmatched: 0. There are 14 residues in the CDR3. Written as DNA, the CDR3 is TGTGCCAGCTCACCGGACAGGAGCACAGATACGCAGTATTTT. This sequence encodes CASSPDRSTDTQYF.

V is TRBV28 and J is TRBJ2-1; maybe TRBD2 (5 bases). The V end lost 2 bases, the J end lost 0 bases, and 8 bases lay between the germline ends. The CDR3 runs to 15 residues. The germline V gene encodes CDR1 MDHEN and CDR2 SYDVKM. CDR3 in amino acids: CASSLGGPSYNEQFF. DNA for the CDR3: TGTGCCAGCAGTTTAGGAGGTCCCTCCTACAATGAGCAGTTCTTC.

This clone has a single count. V is TRBV10-1 and J is TRBJ2-7; D perhaps matches TRBD2 (6 bases). This CDR3 has 13 amino acids. V was shortened by 5 bases and J by 7 bases, with 15 bases between the two germline ends. In germline, CDR1 is WNHNN, CDR2 SYGVQD (reference sequence). The DNA of the CDR3 is TGCGCCAGCAGTCTCCCCGGGACTCGGGAGCAGTACTTC. It codes for CASSLPGTREQYF.

The chain uses TRBV21-1 and TRBJ2-5; TRBD2 is taken as the D call from the table, unchecked against the DNA. TRBV21-1 is shown as a pseudogene. The CDR3 runs 13 residues. The CDR3: CASSKAGVETQYF. The CDR3, as DNA: TGTGCCAGCAGCAAAGCCGGGGTAGAGACCCAGTACTTC.

This sequence joins TRBV30 and TRBJ2-7; D is perhaps TRBD2 (6 bases). V gave up 2 bases and J gave up 7 bases, with 15 bases separating them. The CDR3 spans 13 residues. Germline assignment: CDR1 GTSNPN and CDR2 SVGIG (reference sequence). CDR3 nucleotides: TGTGCCTGGAGTCCGGGGGAGGTATGGGAGCAGTACTTC. It codes for CAWSPGEVWEQYF.

To note about this clone: Other DNA sequences in this specimen translate into the identical CDR3. The gene calls are TRBV5-1 and TRBJ1-2; possibly TRBD1 for D (6 bases). The germline V gene encodes CDR1 SGHRS and CDR2 YFSETQ. Trimming removed 4 bases at V and 7 bases at J, with 14 bases between. This CDR3 has 13 residues. CDR3 sequence reads: CASSLAGVGGYTF. DNA of the CDR3: TGCGCCAGCAGCCTGGCAGGGGTTGGTGGCTACACCTTC.

The chain joins TRBV2 to TRBJ1-2, with 9 bases that match TRBD1. The CDR3 is 14 amino acids. Germline trimming cut 6 bases from V and 4 bases from J; bases unmatched to any gene: 6. Germline CDR1 and CDR2: SNHLY and FYNNEI. The CDR3 DNA sequence: TGTGCCAGCAGCCGGGACAGGGATGCCTATGGCTACACCTTC. Its translation is CASSRDRDAYGYTF.

The CDR3 is CASSHAAAETKQYF. CDR3 nucleotides: TGTGCCAGCAGCCACGCGGCGGCCGAGACGAAGCAGTACTTC. V usage is TRBV11-2 and J usage is TRBJ2-7; D unresolved. This CDR3 is built from 14 residues. Trimming pared 5 bases from V and 8 bases from J, leaving 19 bases between. Germline V CDR1 and CDR2: SGHAT, FQNNGV.

Here the CDR3 reads CASSTPQGVYNEQFF. The CDR3 DNA follows: TGTGCCAGCAGCACGCCTCAGGGGGTCTACAATGAGCAGTTCTTC. The V and J genes are TRBV11-2 and TRBJ2-1, with 7 bases lining up with TRBD1. The CDR3 extends over 15 amino acids. The J segment lost 3 bases and the V segment lost 5 bases, leaving 7 bases of the junction unmatched. The germline V gene has CDR1 SGHAT and CDR2 FQNNGV.

This chain uses TRBV2 with TRBJ2-7; weak D call: TRBD2 (5 bases). The germline V gene has CDR1 SNHLY and CDR2 FYNNEI. The V end lost 10 bases, the J end lost 3 bases, and 16 bases lay between the germline ends. CDR3 length equals 13 residues. As DNA, the CDR3 is TGTGCCACCAAGGGTTCCGGGGTCTACGAGCAGTACTTC. Protein sequence: CATKGSGVYEQYF.

This clone was detected once. The rearrangement uses TRBV21-1 and TRBJ2-3; no DNA check was done on the table's D call, TRBD2. TRBV21-1 is a pseudogene segment. The CDR3 loop spans 17 amino acids. For the CDR3, the DNA is TGTGCCAGCGGAGATTTTCCAGCGGCGTCTAGCACAGATACGCAGTATTTT. It yields the protein CASGDFPAASSTDTQYF.

The chain links TRBV6-6 to TRBJ1-3, with D tentatively TRBD1 (6 bases). Deletions cut 7 bases from V and 4 bases from J, with 14 bases between. This CDR3 has 14 amino acids. The germline V gene has CDR1 MNHNY and CDR2 SVGAGI (reference sequence). CDR3 amino acids: CASNRQEKGNTIYF. CDR3 nucleotide sequence: TGTGCCAGCAACCGACAGGAAAAAGGAAACACCATATATTTT.

The chain employs TRBV6-5 and TRBJ1-6, with 7 bases that match TRBD1. Germline CDR1 reads MNHEY; CDR2 reads SVGAGI. This CDR3 spans 14 amino acids. V trimming: 7 bases; J trimming: 10 bases; junction bases outside the gene matches: 10. Here the CDR3 reads CASTYRDRASPLHF. In DNA form, the CDR3 reads TGTGCCAGCACCTACCGCGACAGGGCCTCACCCCTCCACTTT.